Following are 2 T cell receptor beta chains from one sample sequenced in a study of OX40 agonist ivuxolimab in advanced cancers. Libraries were made using the immunoSEQ multiplex PCR assay. Entries here come from immuneACCESS through TCRdb and include only in-frame sequences with V and J called. Some clones fail to appear in such tables; in the studies checked, an unresolved V gene covers under half of the shortfall, and the cause of the remainder is unknown. The sample table holds 80,000 to 95,000 clones, of which around 90% were seen once. The ten top clones hold 0.7% to 0.9% of the sample. The specimen was CD4+ or CD8+ T cells sorted from blood, collected in a trial of the OX40 agonist ivuxolimab. Receptors originate from an adult with an advanced solid tumor such as melanoma, head and neck, liver or kidney cancer.

This clone was seen once. V and J are TRBV5-4 and TRBJ2-3; D is undetermined. Between the trimmed V and J ends, which lost 4 bases and 6 bases, there was a span of 15 bases. Germline loops: CDR1 SGHNT, CDR2 YYREEE (reference sequence). This CDR3 is 14 amino acids long. The CDR3 nucleotides are TGTGCCAGCAGCCCGAGACTCGTACTGGATACGCAGTATTTT. As protein: CASSPRLVLDTQYF.

CDR3 residues: CASSVLSNYGYTF. The CDR3 DNA sequence: TGTGCCAGCAGTGTGCTATCAAACTATGGCTACACCTTC. The genes are TRBV6-1 and TRBJ1-2; unclear D gene. Per germline, CDR1 MNHNS and CDR2 SASEGT. The CDR3 contains 13 residues. V was trimmed by 4 bases and J by 2 bases, leaving 8 bases between them.